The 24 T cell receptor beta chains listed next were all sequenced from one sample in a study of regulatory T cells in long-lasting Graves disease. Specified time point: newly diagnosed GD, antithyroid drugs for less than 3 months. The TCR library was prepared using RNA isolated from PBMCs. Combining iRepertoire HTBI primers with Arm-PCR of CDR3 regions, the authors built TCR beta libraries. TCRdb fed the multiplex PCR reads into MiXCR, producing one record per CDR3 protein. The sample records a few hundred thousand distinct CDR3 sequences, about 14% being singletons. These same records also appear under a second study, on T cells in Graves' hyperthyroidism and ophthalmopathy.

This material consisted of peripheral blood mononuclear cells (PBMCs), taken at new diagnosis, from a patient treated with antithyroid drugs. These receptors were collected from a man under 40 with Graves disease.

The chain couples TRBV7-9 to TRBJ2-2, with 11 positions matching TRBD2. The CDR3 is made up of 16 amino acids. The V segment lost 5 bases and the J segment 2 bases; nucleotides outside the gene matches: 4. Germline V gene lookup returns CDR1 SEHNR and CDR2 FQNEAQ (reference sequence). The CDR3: CASSRTSGYNTGELFF. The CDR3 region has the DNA TGTGCCAGCAGCCGGACTAGCGGGTACAACACCGGGGAGCTGTTTTTT.

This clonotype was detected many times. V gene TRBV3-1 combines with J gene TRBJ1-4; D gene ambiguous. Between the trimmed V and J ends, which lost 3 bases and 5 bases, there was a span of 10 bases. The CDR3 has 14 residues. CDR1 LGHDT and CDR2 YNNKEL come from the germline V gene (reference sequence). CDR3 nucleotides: TGTGCCAGCAGCCACCCCGGACGGAATGAAAAACTGTTTTTT. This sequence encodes CASSHPGRNEKLFF.

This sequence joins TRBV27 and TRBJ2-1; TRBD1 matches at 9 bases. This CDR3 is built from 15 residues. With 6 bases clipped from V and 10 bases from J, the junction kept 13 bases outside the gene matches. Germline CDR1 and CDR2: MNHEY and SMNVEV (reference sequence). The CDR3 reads CASSPGTGLGWEQFF. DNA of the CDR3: TGTGCCAGCAGCCCCGGGACAGGGTTGGGTTGGGAGCAGTTCTTC.

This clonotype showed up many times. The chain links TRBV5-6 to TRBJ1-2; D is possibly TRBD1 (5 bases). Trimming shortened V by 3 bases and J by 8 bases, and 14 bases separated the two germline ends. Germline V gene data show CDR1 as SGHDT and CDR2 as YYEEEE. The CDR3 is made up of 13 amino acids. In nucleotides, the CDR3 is TGTGCCAGCAGCTCCTTCGGGGGGGGAGGCTACACCTTC. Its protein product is CASSSFGGGGYTF.

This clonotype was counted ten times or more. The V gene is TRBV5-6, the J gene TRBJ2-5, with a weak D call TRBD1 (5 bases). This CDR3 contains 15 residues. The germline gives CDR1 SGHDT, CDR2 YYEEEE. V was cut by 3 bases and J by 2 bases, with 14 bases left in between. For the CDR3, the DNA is TGTGCCAGCAGCTGGTTAGGGGCCTCTCAAGAGACCCAGTACTTC. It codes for CASSWLGASQETQYF.

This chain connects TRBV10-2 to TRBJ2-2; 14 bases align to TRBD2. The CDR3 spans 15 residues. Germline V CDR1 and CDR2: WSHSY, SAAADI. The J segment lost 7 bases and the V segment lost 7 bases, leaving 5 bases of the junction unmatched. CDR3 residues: CASTRLAGGDGELFF. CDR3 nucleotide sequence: TGCGCCAGCACTCGACTAGCGGGAGGGGACGGGGAGCTGTTTTTT.

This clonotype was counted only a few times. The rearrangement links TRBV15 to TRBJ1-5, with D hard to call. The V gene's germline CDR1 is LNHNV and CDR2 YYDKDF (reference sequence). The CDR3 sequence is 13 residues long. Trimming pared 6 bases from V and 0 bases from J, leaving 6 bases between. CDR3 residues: CATSYSSNQPQHF. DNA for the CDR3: TGTGCCACCAGTTATAGTAGCAATCAGCCCCAGCATTTT.

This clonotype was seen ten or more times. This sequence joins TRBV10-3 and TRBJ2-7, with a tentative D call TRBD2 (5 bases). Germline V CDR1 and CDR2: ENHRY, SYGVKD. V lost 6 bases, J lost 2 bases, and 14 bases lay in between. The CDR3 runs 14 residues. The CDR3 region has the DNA TGTGCCATCAGGGAGGAATCCTCCACCTACGAGCAGTACTTC. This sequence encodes CAIREESSTYEQYF.

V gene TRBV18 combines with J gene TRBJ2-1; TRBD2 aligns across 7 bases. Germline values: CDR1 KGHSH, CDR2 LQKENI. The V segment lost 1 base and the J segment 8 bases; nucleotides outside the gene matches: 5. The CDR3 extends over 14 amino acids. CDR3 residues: CASSPQGRVHEQFF. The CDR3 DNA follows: TGTGCCAGCTCACCACAGGGGAGGGTCCATGAGCAGTTCTTC.

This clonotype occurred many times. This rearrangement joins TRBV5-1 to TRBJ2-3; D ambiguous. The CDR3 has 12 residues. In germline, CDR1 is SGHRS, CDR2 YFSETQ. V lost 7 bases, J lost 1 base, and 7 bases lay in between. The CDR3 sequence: CASGQRTDTQYF. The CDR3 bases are TGCGCCAGCGGGCAACGCACAGATACGCAGTATTTT.

The CDR3 DNA sequence: TGTGCCAGCACCCCGACCGTTCCTGTTGACTACACCTTC. Its protein product is CASTPTVPVDYTF. The chain joins TRBV6-2 or TRBV6-3 to TRBJ1-2; D gene ambiguous. Trimming left V 7 bases short and J 10 bases short, with 19 bases between. Germline lookup yields CDR1 MNHEY and CDR2 SVGEGT. The CDR3 has 13 amino acids.

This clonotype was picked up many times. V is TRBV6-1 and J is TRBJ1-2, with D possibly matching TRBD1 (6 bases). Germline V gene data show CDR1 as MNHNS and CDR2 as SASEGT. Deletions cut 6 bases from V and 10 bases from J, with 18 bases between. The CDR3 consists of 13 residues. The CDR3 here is CASREQGDRDYTF. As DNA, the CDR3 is TGTGCCAGCAGAGAACAGGGAGATCGGGACTACACCTTC.

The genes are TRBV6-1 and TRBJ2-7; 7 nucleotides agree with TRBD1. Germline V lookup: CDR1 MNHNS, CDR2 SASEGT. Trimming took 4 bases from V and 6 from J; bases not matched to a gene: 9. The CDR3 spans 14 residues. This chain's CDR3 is CASSVTGVRAEQYF. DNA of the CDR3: TGTGCCAGCAGTGTTACAGGGGTCCGGGCCGAGCAGTACTTC.

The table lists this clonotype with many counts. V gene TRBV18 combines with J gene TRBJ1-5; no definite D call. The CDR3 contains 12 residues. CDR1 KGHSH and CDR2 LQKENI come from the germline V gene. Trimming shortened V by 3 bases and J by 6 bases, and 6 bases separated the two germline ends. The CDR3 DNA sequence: TGTGCCAGCTCACCCGCGGGTCAGCCCCAGCATTTT. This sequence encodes CASSPAGQPQHF.

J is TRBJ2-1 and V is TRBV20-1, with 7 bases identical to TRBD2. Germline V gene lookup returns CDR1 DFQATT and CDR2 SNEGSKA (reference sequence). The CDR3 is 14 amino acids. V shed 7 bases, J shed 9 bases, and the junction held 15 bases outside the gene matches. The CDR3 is CSVAVSGMAGEQFF. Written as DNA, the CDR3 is TGCAGTGTTGCGGTCAGCGGGATGGCGGGTGAGCAGTTCTTC.

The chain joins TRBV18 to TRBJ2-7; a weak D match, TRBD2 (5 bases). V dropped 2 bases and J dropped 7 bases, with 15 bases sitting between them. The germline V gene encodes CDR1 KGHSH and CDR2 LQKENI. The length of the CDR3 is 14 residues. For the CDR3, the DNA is TGTGCCAGCTCACCAAAAACGGGGAGCAGGGAGCAGTACTTC. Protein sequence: CASSPKTGSREQYF.

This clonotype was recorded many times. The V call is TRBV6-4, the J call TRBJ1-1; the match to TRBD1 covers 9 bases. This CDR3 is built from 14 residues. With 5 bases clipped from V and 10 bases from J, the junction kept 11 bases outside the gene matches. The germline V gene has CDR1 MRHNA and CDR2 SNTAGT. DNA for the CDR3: TGTGCCAGCAGTCTGGGACAGGGAGCAGGTCCAGCTTTCTTT. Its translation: CASSLGQGAGPAFF.

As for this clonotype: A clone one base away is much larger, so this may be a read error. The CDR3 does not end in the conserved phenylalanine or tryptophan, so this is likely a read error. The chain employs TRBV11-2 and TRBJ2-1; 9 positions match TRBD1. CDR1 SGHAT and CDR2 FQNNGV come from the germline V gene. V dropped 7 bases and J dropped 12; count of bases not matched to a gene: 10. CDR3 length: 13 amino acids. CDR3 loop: CASNPYPGQGQFS. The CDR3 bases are TGTGCCAGCAACCCATACCCGGGACAGGGGCAGTTCTCC.

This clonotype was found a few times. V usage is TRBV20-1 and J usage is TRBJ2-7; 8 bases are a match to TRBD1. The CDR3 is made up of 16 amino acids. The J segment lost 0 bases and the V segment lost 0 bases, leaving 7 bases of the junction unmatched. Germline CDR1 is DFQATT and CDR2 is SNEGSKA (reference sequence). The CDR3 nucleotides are TGCAGTGCTAGAGACCTATTAGGACAGGGCTCCTACGAGCAGTACTTC. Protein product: CSARDLLGQGSYEQYF.

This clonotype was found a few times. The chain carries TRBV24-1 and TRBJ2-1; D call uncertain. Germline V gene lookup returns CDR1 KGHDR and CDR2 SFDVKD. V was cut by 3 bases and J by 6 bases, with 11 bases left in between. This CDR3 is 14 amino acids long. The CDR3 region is CATSDGLAANEQFF. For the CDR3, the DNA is TGTGCCACCAGTGATGGCCTGGCTGCCAATGAGCAGTTCTTC.

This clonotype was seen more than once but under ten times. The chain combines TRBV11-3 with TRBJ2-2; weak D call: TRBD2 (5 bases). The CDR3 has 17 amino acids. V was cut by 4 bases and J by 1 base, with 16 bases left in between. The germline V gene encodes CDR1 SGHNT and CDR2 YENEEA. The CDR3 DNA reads TGTGCCAGCAGCTCATACGGCCTAGCAGAGAACACCGGGGAGCTGTTTTTT. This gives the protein CASSSYGLAENTGELFF.

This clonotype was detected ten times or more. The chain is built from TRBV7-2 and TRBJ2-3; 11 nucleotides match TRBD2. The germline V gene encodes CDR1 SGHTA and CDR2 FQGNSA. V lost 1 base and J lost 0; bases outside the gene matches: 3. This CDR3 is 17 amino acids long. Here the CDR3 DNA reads TGTGCCAGCAGCTTAGTAGGACTAGCGGGTAGCACAGATACGCAGTATTTT. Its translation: CASSLVGLAGSTDTQYF.

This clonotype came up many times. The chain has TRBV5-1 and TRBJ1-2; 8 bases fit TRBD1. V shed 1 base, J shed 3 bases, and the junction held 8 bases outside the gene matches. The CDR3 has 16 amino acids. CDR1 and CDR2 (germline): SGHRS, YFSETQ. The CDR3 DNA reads TGCGCCAGCAGCTTGATTTCGACAGGGGTCTACTATGGCTACACCTTC. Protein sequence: CASSLISTGVYYGYTF.

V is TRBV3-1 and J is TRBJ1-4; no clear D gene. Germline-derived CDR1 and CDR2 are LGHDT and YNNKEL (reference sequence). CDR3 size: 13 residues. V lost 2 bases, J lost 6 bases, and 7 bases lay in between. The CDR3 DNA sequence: TGTGCCAGCAGCCAAAGGTCTGATGAAAAACTGTTTTTT. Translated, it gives CASSQRSDEKLFF.